The 13 T cell receptor beta chains given below trace back to one sample, sequenced in a study of blood T cell repertoires in COVID-19. Sequencing was performed with immunoSEQ multiplex PCR; in TCRdb, only in-frame clones are kept and a portion is missing. Among around 100,000 clones listed, roughly 85% were seen once. Specimen: PBMCs or T cells enriched from blood (not recorded which). Receptors originate from a woman in her 50s who had recovered from COVID-19.

The chain employs TRBV5-1 and TRBJ2-7, with 13 nucleotides matching TRBD2. Germline-derived CDR1 and CDR2 are SGHRS and YFSETQ. This CDR3 has 13 amino acids. After removal of 0 bases from V and 12 bases from J, the junction contained 3 bases not matched to a gene. The CDR3 region has the DNA TGCGCCAGCAGCTTGGGACTAGCGGGGGGTCTGTACTTC. Protein: CASSLGLAGGLYF.

Note on this clone: This may stem from a read error, because a much larger clone lies one nucleotide away. The genes are TRBV7-8 and TRBJ2-2; D is unclear. The V and J ends lost 2 bases and 2 bases respectively, with 3 bases between them. The germline gives CDR1 SGHVS, CDR2 FQNEAQ. The CDR3 spans 13 residues. The CDR3 region is CASSLLNTGELFF. The DNA for the CDR3 is TGTGCCAGCAGCTTACTTAACACCGGGGAGCTGTTTTTT.

The gene calls are TRBV11-3 and TRBJ1-1; 8 positions agree with TRBD1. The CDR3 length is 14 residues. The V gene end was trimmed by 6 bases and the J gene end by 3 bases; junction bases not matched to a gene: 6. Germline V gene sequence: CDR1 SGHNT, CDR2 YENEEA. The CDR3 here is CASSSGQGDTEAFF. CDR3 in DNA: TGTGCCAGCAGTTCCGGACAGGGAGACACTGAAGCTTTCTTT.

This clone was recorded once. The CDR3 DNA follows: TGTGCCAGCTCGAGACAGATGCCTCTTAATTCACCCCTCCACTTT. Its translation is CASSRQMPLNSPLHF. The chain uses TRBV27 and TRBJ1-6, with D perhaps matching TRBD1 (5 bases). Trimming stripped 8 bases from V and 6 bases from J, with 17 bases between. The CDR3 contains 15 residues. CDR1 and CDR2 (germline): MNHEY, SMNVEV (reference sequence).

CDR3 DNA sequence: TGTGCCAGCTCACCCGGGACAGGCCCTGAAGCTTTCTTT. Its protein product is CASSPGTGPEAFF. J is TRBJ1-1 and V is TRBV18, with 8 bases lining up with TRBD1. The germline CDR1 and CDR2 sequences are KGHSH and LQKENI. V lost 3 bases and J lost 6; bases outside the gene matches: 3. The CDR3 spans 13 residues.

This rearrangement joins TRBV5-1 to TRBJ2-7; 10 bases agree with TRBD1. Trimming removed 4 bases from V and 5 bases from J; junction bases left unmatched: 6. This CDR3 spans 14 amino acids. Germline values: CDR1 SGHRS, CDR2 YFSETQ. The chain's CDR3 is CASSDGTGEDEQYF. As DNA, the CDR3 is TGCGCCAGCAGCGACGGGACAGGGGAGGACGAGCAGTACTTC.

This chain links TRBV6-6 with TRBJ1-5, with D perhaps matching TRBD1 (5 bases). V was pared by 8 bases and J by 0 bases, with 14 bases between. Germline CDR1 reads MNHNY; CDR2 reads SVGAGI (reference sequence). The CDR3 length is 15 residues. The DNA for the CDR3 is TGTGCCAGCGAACCCCCAGGGTCTAGCAATCAGCCCCAGCATTTT. Translation: CASEPPGSSNQPQHF.

This rearrangement joins TRBV19 to TRBJ1-1; perhaps TRBD1 as D (5 bases). CDR1 and CDR2 from the germline V gene are LNHDA and SQIVND (reference sequence). The CDR3 is 15 amino acids. The V end was cut by 3 bases, the J end by 0 bases, with 11 bases between. For the CDR3, the DNA is TGTGCCAGTAGTATGGTTGGAGGGGTGAACACTGAAGCTTTCTTT. Protein: CASSMVGGVNTEAFF.

The V call is TRBV3-1 (or the pseudogene TRBV3-2), the J call TRBJ1-4; maybe TRBD1 (6 bases). The CDR3 is 16 amino acids. Germline CDR1 LGHDT, CDR2 YNNKEL (reference sequence). V dropped 2 bases and J dropped 7 bases, with 17 bases sitting between them. CDR3 DNA: TGTGCCAGCAGCCAAAGGGGGGGGCAGTGGGGTGAAAAACTGTTTTTT. It codes for CASSQRGGQWGEKLFF.

J is TRBJ2-5 and V is TRBV27; perhaps TRBD1 as D (5 bases). CDR1 and CDR2 (germline): MNHEY, SMNVEV (reference sequence). The V end lost 9 bases, the J end lost 5 bases, and 19 bases lay between the germline ends. This CDR3 has 14 amino acids. Here the CDR3 DNA reads TGTGCCAGGTCTCCGACAGCCGGGCGGGAGACCCAGTACTTC. Its translation is CARSPTAGRETQYF.

V is TRBV25-1 and J is TRBJ1-2, with D hard to call. The CDR3 covers 12 residues. With 0 bases removed from V and 7 bases from J, the gap between germline ends came to 6 bases. Germline V lookup: CDR1 MGHDK, CDR2 SYGVNS. The CDR3 loop reads CASSEYLFGYTF. In DNA, the CDR3 is TGTGCCAGCAGTGAATATCTCTTTGGCTACACCTTC.

The chain carries TRBV24-1 and TRBJ1-2; the D is unclear. CDR1 KGHDR and CDR2 SFDVKD come from the germline V gene. The V end was cut by 3 bases, the J end by 2 bases, with 9 bases between. The CDR3 extends over 14 amino acids. The CDR3 nucleotides read TGTGCCACCAGTGATCCCGGGTTCAACTATGGCTACACCTTC. Its translation: CATSDPGFNYGYTF.

The V gene is TRBV28, the J gene TRBJ1-1, with unresolved D. The CDR3 runs 15 residues. V was pared by 0 bases and J by 0 bases, with 8 bases between. Germline-derived CDR1 and CDR2 are MDHEN and SYDVKM. Written as DNA, the CDR3 is TGTGCCAGCAGTTTATGGCAGGTTCTGAACACTGAAGCTTTCTTT. This translates into CASSLWQVLNTEAFF.